These 13 T cell receptor beta chains originate from one sample sequenced in a study of PD-L1 blockade in urothelial cancer. Produced via immunoSEQ multiplex PCR; TCRdb's table is partial and in-frame only. The sample shows 40,000 to 60,000 clones, 80% to 90% of them seen only once. Specified time point: peripheral blood 6 weeks after treatment start. Source: PBMCs, taken around atezolizumab (anti-PD-L1) treatment. These receptor sequences come from a man in his 70s with urothelial cancer.

CDR3 amino acids: CASSLGPGLAGTYEQYF. DNA for the CDR3: TGTGCCAGCAGCTTGGGACCGGGACTAGCGGGAACCTACGAGCAGTACTTC. This chain connects TRBV5-6 to TRBJ2-7; the match to TRBD2 covers 13 bases. Germline lookup yields CDR1 SGHDT and CDR2 YYEEEE. The length of the CDR3 is 17 residues. The V and J ends lost 0 bases and 2 bases, in that order; junction bases with no gene match: 5.

V is TRBV6-6 and J is TRBJ1-5; D perhaps matches TRBD1 (6 bases). Trimming took 5 bases from V and 7 from J, leaving 21 bases between them. The CDR3 is 16 amino acids. Germline CDR1 and CDR2: MNHNY and SVGAGI (reference sequence). CDR3 DNA sequence: TGTGCCAGCAGTACGACCAGGGGTTCTGAGGGGCAGCCCCAGCATTTT. Protein sequence: CASSTTRGSEGQPQHF.

The chain employs TRBV29-1 and TRBJ2-1; 12 bases are shared with TRBD2. V gave up 7 bases and J gave up 6 bases; unmatched junction bases: 10. The CDR3 spans 15 residues. CDR1 and CDR2 (germline): SQVTM, ANQGSEA. The CDR3 spells CSARTSGNVGNEQFF. The CDR3 DNA sequence: TGCAGCGCTCGGACTAGCGGGAATGTGGGCAATGAGCAGTTCTTC.

In its sample, this clone was seen a few times. V is TRBV5-1 and J is TRBJ2-7; possibly TRBD2 for D (6 bases). Germline CDR1 reads SGHRS; CDR2 reads YFSETQ. Trimming removed 5 bases at V and 2 bases at J, with 17 bases between. There are 15 residues in the CDR3. CDR3 in amino acids: CASREGEALTYEQYF. Written as DNA, the CDR3 is TGCGCCAGCAGAGAAGGGGAGGCTTTGACCTACGAGCAGTACTTC.

This chain joins TRBV10-1 and TRBJ2-7; TRBD1 aligns across 9 bases. The germline CDR1 and CDR2 sequences are WNHNN and SYGVQD (reference sequence). The CDR3 totals 14 residues. V lost 3 bases and J lost 5; bases outside the gene matches: 5. CDR3 sequence (DNA): TGCGCCAGCAGTGATCCGACAGGGGGACACGAGCAGTACTTC. This gives the protein CASSDPTGGHEQYF.

The chain joins TRBV7-2 to TRBJ1-5; tentative D call: TRBD1 (5 bases). There are 14 residues in the CDR3. Germline CDR1 reads SGHTA; CDR2 reads FQGNSA. V dropped 5 bases and J dropped 0 bases, with 8 bases sitting between them. This CDR3 reads CASSQQDSNQPQHF. CDR3 nucleotides: TGTGCCAGCAGCCAACAGGATAGCAATCAGCCCCAGCATTTT.

The V gene is TRBV10-3, the J gene TRBJ2-7, with D possibly being TRBD2 (6 bases). The CDR3 is 14 residues long. V was clipped by 5 bases and J by 2 bases, with 13 bases between them. Germline V gene lookup returns CDR1 ENHRY and CDR2 SYGVKD. The CDR3 sequence: CAISQGGEAYEQYF. Here the CDR3 DNA reads TGTGCCATCAGTCAGGGAGGAGAGGCCTACGAGCAGTACTTC.

V gene TRBV2 combines with J gene TRBJ1-2; no clear D gene. CDR3 size: 14 residues. Germline CDR1 SNHLY, CDR2 FYNNEI. Deletions cut 5 bases from V and 8 bases from J, with 18 bases between. CDR3 amino acids: CASSPTRFDGGYTF. CDR3 nucleotide sequence: TGTGCCAGCAGTCCTACCAGGTTCGATGGGGGCTACACCTTC.

The chain uses TRBV2 and TRBJ2-5; D is possibly TRBD2 (5 bases). Germline CDR1 SNHLY, CDR2 FYNNEI. The CDR3 spans 14 residues. V lost 0 bases, J lost 5 bases, and 10 bases lay in between. CDR3 residues: CASSEATGEETQYF. Written as DNA, the CDR3 is TGTGCCAGCAGTGAAGCGACCGGGGAGGAGACCCAGTACTTC.

In its sample, this clone was seen a few times. This chain links TRBV2 with TRBJ2-7; perhaps TRBD2 as D (7 bases). The germline gives CDR1 SNHLY, CDR2 FYNNEI. The CDR3 loop spans 13 amino acids. The germline V and J ends were trimmed by 8 bases and 3 bases, with 14 bases remaining between them. CDR3 sequence (DNA): TGTGCCAGCGGCAGGGGAGGGGGCTACGAGCAGTACTTC. This sequence encodes CASGRGGGYEQYF.

J is TRBJ1-1 and V is TRBV27, with D maybe TRBD1 (6 bases). The CDR3 has 14 residues. Deletions cut 5 bases from V and 5 bases from J, with 15 bases between. Germline V lookup: CDR1 MNHEY, CDR2 SMNVEV (reference sequence). CDR3 amino acids: CASSAETGLTEAFF. CDR3 coding DNA: TGTGCCAGCAGTGCGGAGACAGGATTGACTGAAGCTTTCTTT.

This clone appeared a single time. This sequence joins TRBV28 and TRBJ2-1; 15 nucleotides line up with TRBD2. This CDR3 contains 17 residues. Germline V gene lookup returns CDR1 MDHEN and CDR2 SYDVKM. V dropped 4 bases and J dropped 7; count of bases not matched to a gene: 8. The CDR3 is CASSSPGLAGGGNEQFF. CDR3 DNA sequence: TGTGCCAGCAGTTCTCCGGGACTAGCGGGAGGTGGGAATGAGCAGTTCTTC.

The chain employs TRBV30 and TRBJ1-2, with D perhaps TRBD1 (6 bases). Trimming left V 1 base short and J 7 bases short, with 13 bases between. The CDR3 runs 13 residues. The germline CDR1 and CDR2 sequences are GTSNPN and SVGIG (reference sequence). In nucleotides, the CDR3 is TGTGCCTGGAGTGGGGGGCAGGGACGTGGCTACACCTTC. It yields the protein CAWSGGQGRGYTF.